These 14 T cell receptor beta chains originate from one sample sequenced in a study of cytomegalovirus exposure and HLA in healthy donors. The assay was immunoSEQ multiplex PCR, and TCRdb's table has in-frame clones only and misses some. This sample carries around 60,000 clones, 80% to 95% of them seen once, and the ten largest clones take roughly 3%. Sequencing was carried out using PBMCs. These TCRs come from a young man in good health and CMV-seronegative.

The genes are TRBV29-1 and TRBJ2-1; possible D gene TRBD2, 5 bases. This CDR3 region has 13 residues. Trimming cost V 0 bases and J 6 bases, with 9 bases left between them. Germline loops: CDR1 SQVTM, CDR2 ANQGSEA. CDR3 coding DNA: TGCAGCGTTGAAGATAGAGGGCCCAATGAGCAGTTCTTC. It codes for CSVEDRGPNEQFF.

CDR3 nucleotide sequence: TGTGCCAGCAGCGACTACAGGGTAGGTTTCTTC. It translates to CASSDYRVGFF. The rearrangement links TRBV11-2 to TRBJ2-1; D possibly corresponds to TRBD1 (6 bases). Trimming cost V 5 bases and J 16 bases, with 15 bases left between them. Germline CDR1 SGHAT, CDR2 FQNNGV. The CDR3 totals 11 residues. Looking up the rest from reference TRBV11-2 and TRBJ2-1 gives the full variable domain: EAGVAQSPRYKIIEKRQSVAFWCNPISGHATLYWYQQILGQGPKLLIQFQNNGVVDDSQLPKDRFSAERLKGVDSTLKIQPAKLEDSAVYLCASSDYRVGFFGPGTRLTVL.

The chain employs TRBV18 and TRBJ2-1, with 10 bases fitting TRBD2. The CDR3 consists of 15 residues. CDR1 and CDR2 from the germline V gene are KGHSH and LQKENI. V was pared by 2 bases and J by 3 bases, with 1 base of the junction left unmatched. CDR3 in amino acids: CASSPASGSYNEQFF. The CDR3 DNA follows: TGTGCCAGCTCACCAGCTAGCGGGAGCTACAATGAGCAGTTCTTC.

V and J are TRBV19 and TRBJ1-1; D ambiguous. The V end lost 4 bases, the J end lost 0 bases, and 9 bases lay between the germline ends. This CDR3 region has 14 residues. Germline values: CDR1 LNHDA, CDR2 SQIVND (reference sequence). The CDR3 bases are TGTGCCAGTAGTACTCAGGCGTTGAACACTGAAGCTTTCTTT. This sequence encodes CASSTQALNTEAFF.

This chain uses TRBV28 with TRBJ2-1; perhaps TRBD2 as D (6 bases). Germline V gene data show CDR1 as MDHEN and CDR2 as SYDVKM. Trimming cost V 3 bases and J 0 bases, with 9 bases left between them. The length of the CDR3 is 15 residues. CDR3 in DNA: TGTGCCAGCAGTTTTGGCGGGGTCTCCTACAATGAGCAGTTCTTC. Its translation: CASSFGGVSYNEQFF.

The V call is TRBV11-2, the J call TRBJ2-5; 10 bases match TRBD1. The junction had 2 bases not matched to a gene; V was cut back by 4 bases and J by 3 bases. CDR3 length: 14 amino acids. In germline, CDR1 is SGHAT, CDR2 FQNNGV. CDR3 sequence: CASSWGQGKETQYF. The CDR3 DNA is TGTGCCAGCAGCTGGGGACAGGGGAAAGAGACCCAGTACTTC. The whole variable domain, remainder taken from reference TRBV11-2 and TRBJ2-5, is EAGVAQSPRYKIIEKRQSVAFWCNPISGHATLYWYQQILGQGPKLLIQFQNNGVVDDSQLPKDRFSAERLKGVDSTLKIQPAKLEDSAVYLCASSWGQGKETQYFGPGTRLLVL.

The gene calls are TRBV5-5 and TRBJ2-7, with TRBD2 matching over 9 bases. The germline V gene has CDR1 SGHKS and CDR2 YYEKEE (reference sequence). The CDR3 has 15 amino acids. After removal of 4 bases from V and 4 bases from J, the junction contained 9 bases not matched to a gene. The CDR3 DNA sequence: TGTGCCAGCAGCGTTATAGCGGGAGCGTCTTACGAGCAGTACTTC. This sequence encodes CASSVIAGASYEQYF.

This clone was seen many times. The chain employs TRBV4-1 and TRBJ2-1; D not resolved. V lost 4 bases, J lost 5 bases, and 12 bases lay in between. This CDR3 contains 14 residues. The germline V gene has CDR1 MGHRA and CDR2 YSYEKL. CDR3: CASSLAHRDNEQFF. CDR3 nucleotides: TGCGCCAGCAGCCTCGCACACCGGGACAATGAGCAGTTCTTC.

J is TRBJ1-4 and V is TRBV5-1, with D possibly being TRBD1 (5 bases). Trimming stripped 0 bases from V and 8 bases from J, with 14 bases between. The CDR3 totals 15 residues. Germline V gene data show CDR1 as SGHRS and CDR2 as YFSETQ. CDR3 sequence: CASSLAGGLEEKLFF. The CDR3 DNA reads TGCGCCAGCAGCTTGGCCGGGGGGTTAGAGGAAAAACTGTTTTTT. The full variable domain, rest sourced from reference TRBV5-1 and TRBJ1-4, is KAGVTQTPRYLIKTRGQQVTLSCSPISGHRSVSWYQQTPGQGLQFLFEYFSETQRNKGNFPGRFSGRQFSNSRSEMNVSTLELGDSALYLCASSLAGGLEEKLFFGSGTQLSVL.

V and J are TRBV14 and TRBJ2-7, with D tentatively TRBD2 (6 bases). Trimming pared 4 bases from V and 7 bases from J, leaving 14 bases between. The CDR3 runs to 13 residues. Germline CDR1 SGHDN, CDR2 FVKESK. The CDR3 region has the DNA TGTGCCAGCAGCCCGGGACTCCCGCGAGAGCAGTACTTC. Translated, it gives CASSPGLPREQYF.

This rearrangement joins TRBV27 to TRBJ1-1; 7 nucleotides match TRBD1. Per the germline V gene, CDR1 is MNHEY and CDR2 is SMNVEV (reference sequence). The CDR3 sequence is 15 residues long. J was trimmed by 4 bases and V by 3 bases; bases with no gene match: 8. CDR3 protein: CASSFDRARGTEAFF. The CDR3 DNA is TGTGCCAGCAGTTTTGACAGGGCCCGGGGCACTGAAGCTTTCTTT.

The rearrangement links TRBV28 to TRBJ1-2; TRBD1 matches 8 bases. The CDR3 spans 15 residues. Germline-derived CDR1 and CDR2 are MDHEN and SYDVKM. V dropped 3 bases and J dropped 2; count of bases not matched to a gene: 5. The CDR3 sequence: CASSLGQERNYGYTF. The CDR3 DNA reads TGTGCCAGCAGTTTGGGACAGGAAAGAAACTATGGCTACACCTTC.

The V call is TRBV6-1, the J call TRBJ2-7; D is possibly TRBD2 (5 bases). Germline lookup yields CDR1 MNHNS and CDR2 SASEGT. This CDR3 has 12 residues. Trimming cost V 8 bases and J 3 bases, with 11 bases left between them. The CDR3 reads CASGETSYEQYF. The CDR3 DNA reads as TGTGCCAGCGGGGAGACCAGCTACGAGCAGTACTTC.

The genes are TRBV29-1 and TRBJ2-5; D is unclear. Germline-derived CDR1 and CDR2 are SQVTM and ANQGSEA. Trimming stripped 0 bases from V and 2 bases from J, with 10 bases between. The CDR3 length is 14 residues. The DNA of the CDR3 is TGCAGCGTTGAAGACCGAATACAACAAGAGACCCAGTACTTC. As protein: CSVEDRIQQETQYF.